The sample holds one count of the clone carrying this TCR beta chain. Antigen unknown. Repertoires were generated with immunoSEQ multiplex PCR, while TCRdb's copy carries only in-frame clones and drops some. The table shows more than 95,000 clones, with roughly 90% occurring only once. V was clipped by 4 bases and J by 5 bases; unmatched bases: 9. This CDR3 has 14 residues. Germline CDR1 SQVTM, CDR2 ANQGSEA. While the first cohort had 600 to 800 subjects, the donors belonged to the separate validation cohort of 120 subjects. The sample is drawn from a study of cytomegalovirus exposure and HLA in healthy donors. The study, taken as a whole, reports: The classifier reportedly diagnosed cytomegalovirus status with high sensitivity and specificity.

The chain couples TRBV29-1 to TRBJ1-2, with 8 bases aligning to TRBD1. Sequenced input: PBMCs. This receptor was obtained from a woman aged 18 to 35 in good health and CMV-seronegative. CDR3 DNA: TGCAGCGTTGTAAGGACAGGGAGCCGGTATGGCTACACCTTC. Its protein is CSVVRTGSRYGYTF. The whole variable domain, remainder taken from reference TRBV29-1 and TRBJ1-2, is SAVISQKPSRDICQRGTSLTIQCQVDSQVTMMFWYRQQPGQSLTLIATANQGSEATYESGFVIDKFPISRPNLTFSTLTVSNMSPEDSSIYLCSVVRTGSRYGYTFGSGTRLTVV.